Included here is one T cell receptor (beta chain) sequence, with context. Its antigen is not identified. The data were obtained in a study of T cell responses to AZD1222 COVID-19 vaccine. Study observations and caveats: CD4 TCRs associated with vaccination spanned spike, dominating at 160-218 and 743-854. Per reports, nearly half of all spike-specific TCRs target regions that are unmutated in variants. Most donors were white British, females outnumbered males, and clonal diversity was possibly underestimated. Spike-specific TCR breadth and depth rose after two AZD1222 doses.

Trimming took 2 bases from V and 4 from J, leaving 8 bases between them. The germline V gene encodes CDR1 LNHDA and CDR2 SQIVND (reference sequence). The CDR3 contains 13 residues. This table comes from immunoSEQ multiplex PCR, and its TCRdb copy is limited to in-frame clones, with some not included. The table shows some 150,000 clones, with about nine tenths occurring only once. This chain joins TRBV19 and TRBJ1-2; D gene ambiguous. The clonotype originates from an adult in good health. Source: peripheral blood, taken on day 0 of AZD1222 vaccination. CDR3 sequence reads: CASSISGVYGYTF. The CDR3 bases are TGTGCCAGTAGTATATCCGGGGTCTATGGCTACACCTTC.